This T cell receptor beta chain is drawn from a study of PD-1 blockade in classical Hodgkin lymphoma. At the level of the study: The nivolumab dose that patients received was 3 mg/kg, given intravenously every 2 weeks.

The protocol was immunoSEQ multiplex PCR, while the TCRdb copy is restricted to in-frame clones and leaves out a portion. The sample holds roughly 81,000 clones, roughly 91% seen once. Study results and caveats: Complete responders possessed baseline diversity comparable to newly diagnosed patients. There remain no defined causes for the repertoire differences, which possibly reflect disease activity or prior therapy. At C4D1, TCR diversity had climbed significantly for CD4+ cells, though not for CD8+ cells.

Only one count was recorded for this clone. Its target is unknown. This CDR3 region has 16 residues. CDR1 SNHLY and CDR2 FYNNEI come from the germline V gene. V gave up 3 bases and J gave up 9 bases, with 24 bases separating them. Every patient experienced relapse after autologous stem cell transplantation, and brentuximab vedotin exposure varied. The chain links TRBV2 to TRBJ2-7; D might be TRBD2 (6 bases). The sequence was collected from a human donor with classical Hodgkin lymphoma. The starting material was peripheral blood mononuclear cells (PBMCs), obtained before the second cycle of nivolumab. CDR3 nucleotide sequence: TGTGCCAGCAGTGAGGGGAGGACCAAACCCATAATCTGGCAGTACTTC. It codes for CASSEGRTKPIIWQYF.